What follows describes a single TCR beta chain. What this receptor recognizes is not known. The sample holds no much larger clone one base away, and base qualities are not on file. Inclusive of the bounding cysteine and phenylalanine, the CDR3 is 13 residues long. The entry retains the CDR3 DNA only, 39 bases that are in frame from base 1. Relative to germline, V is missing 8 bases and J is missing 3 bases, with 7 bases of the junction outside any gene match. For sequencing of the TCRbeta CDR3 region, genomic DNA was extracted from the sorted cells. The immunoSEQ Assay was used for sequencing of TCRbeta CDR3 regions. Held by TCRdb, this immuneACCESS table contains in-frame sequences only and omits some clones. Under half of the omission traces to an unresolved V gene where checked; the cause of the rest is unknown. The sample includes around 100,000 clones, with about 91% observed a single time. The ten largest clones add up to 2% to 3% of the sample.

This record belongs to a study of OX40 agonist ivuxolimab in advanced cancers. In terms of the full investigation: Ivuxolimab, which targeted the costimulatory receptor OX40 (CD134), was an agonistic, fully human IgG2 monoclonal antibody. Intravenous ivuxolimab was administered to patients every 2 weeks at six dose levels: 0.01, 0.1, 0.3, 1.5, 3 and 10 mg/kg. Of the approximately 50 dose-escalation patients, hepatocellular carcinoma was present in approximately 20, melanoma in roughly 15, renal cell carcinoma in 9 and head and neck cancer in 9. In the dose-escalation cohort, 70% to 85% of patients were male, and the mean age was around 60 years, with a range of roughly 23 to 85. Prior anti-PD-1, anti-PD-L1 or anti-CTLA-4 therapy was permitted, and approximately 42% of dose-escalation patients had received checkpoint inhibitors. Partial responses occurred in three dose-escalation patients: two with cutaneous melanoma and one with hepatocellular carcinoma. The point of sequencing TCRbeta in the periphery was to test whether ivuxolimab changed TCR sequence diversity and drove clonal T-cell expansion. The paper covers the monotherapy dose-escalation part of the phase I ivuxolimab trial, which included N of about 56 patients. General study outcomes and caveats: After ivuxolimab, more expanded clones were found on average in CD8+ T cells than in CD4+ T cells. In the 0.1-3.0 mg/kg groups, partial responders had among the lowest normalized peripheral clonal expansion, particularly in CD8+ T cells. Which antigens the clonally expanded peripheral T cells were specific for was not determined. Clonal expansion of both CD4+ and CD8+ blood T cells was observed from baseline to week 6 at doses 0.1 to 3.0 mg/kg. Low levels of normalized T-cell clonal expansion were also seen in some nonresponding patients.

Patients with a history of autoimmune disease or receiving systemic immunosuppression were excluded from the trial. Peripheral blood for TCR sequencing was collected from all dose cohorts at baseline, on cycle 4 day 1, and on cycle 7 day 1. The samples were drawn from a first-in-human, open-label, multicenter phase I dose-escalation trial of ivuxolimab. The trial enrolled adults with locally advanced or metastatic head and neck squamous cell, hepatocellular, melanoma or renal cell carcinoma. Before TCR sequencing, CD4+ T cells and CD8+ T cells were sorted from peripheral blood as separate populations.

The chain is made from TRBV23-1 and TRBJ2-7, and 7 junction bases match TRBD1. TRBV23-1 is an ORF for which the function is uncertain. The clonotype comes from an adult with an advanced solid tumor such as melanoma, head and neck, liver or kidney cancer. The sample was CD4+ or CD8+ T cells sorted from blood, taken in a trial of the OX40 agonist ivuxolimab. The CDR3 here reads CASGRQGGYEQYF. The base sequence is TGCGCCAGCGGAAGACAGGGCGGCTACGAGCAGTACTTC.